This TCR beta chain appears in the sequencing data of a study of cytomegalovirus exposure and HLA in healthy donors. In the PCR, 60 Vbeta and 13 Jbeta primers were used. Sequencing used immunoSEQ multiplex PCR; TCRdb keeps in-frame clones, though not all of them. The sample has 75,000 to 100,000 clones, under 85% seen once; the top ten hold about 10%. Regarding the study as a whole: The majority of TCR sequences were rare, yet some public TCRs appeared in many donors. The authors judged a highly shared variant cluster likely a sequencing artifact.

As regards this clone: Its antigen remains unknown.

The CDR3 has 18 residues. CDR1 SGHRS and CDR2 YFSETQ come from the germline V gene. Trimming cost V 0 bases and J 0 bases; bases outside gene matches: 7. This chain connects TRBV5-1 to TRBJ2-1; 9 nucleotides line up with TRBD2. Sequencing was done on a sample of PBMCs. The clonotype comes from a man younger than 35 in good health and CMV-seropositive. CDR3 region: CASSLAAGGRVSYNEQFF. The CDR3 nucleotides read TGCGCCAGCAGCTTGGCCGCGGGGGGGCGCGTCTCCTACAATGAGCAGTTCTTC.